These T cell receptor beta chains were read from a single sample in a study of T cell responses to AZD1222 COVID-19 vaccine. The repertoire was sequenced with immunoSEQ multiplex PCR; TCRdb's copy has only in-frame clones and lacks some. The profile shows around 140,000 clones, approximately 93% of them singletons. The sample was peripheral blood, taken after recovery from COVID-19. The receptor source for this set is an adult who had recovered from COVID-19. Both conserved end residues are part of each CDR3. Fields, in order: clone size, D gene, V gene, J gene, CDR3 DNA, CDR3 protein. D genes are given only for firm matches. Expanded clones are given a class, and other clones once, few, many or no size at all.

clone size: NA; D gene: TRBD2; V gene: TRBV7-9; J gene: TRBJ2-2; CDR3 DNA: TGTGCCAGCAGCTTAGCGAAACTAGCGGGCACCGGGGAGCTGTTTTTT; CDR3 protein: CASSLAKLAGTGELFF
clone size: NA; D gene: TRBD1; V gene: TRBV19; J gene: TRBJ1-1; CDR3 DNA: TGTGCCAGTATCCGGACAGGGTTGGCCCCTGAAGCTTTCTTT; CDR3 protein: CASIRTGLAPEAFF
clone size: NA; D gene: NA; V gene: TRBV30; J gene: TRBJ2-7; CDR3 DNA: TGTGCCTGGAGTGACTCGGGGGAGAGGCAGTACTTC; CDR3 protein: CAWSDSGERQYF
clone size: NA; D gene: TRBD2; V gene: TRBV7-9; J gene: TRBJ2-1; CDR3 DNA: TGTGCCAGCAGCTTAGCGGGAGGGCGGGGTGAGCAGTTCTTC; CDR3 protein: CASSLAGGRGEQFF
clone size: NA; D gene: TRBD2; V gene: TRBV7-7; J gene: TRBJ2-5; CDR3 DNA: TGTGCTAGCAGCCACCGCGGGACTAGCGGGAGTAAGGAGACCCAGTACTTC; CDR3 protein: CASSHRGTSGSKETQYF
clone size: NA; D gene: NA; V gene: TRBV19; J gene: TRBJ1-5; CDR3 DNA: TGTGCCAGTAAGGCCTTTAGGGGGTTACAGCCCCAGCATTTT; CDR3 protein: CASKAFRGLQPQHF
clone size: NA; D gene: NA; V gene: TRBV19; J gene: TRBJ2-1; CDR3 DNA: TGTGCCAGTAGTATCGAACAACCTTTTCACAATGAGCAGTTCTTC; CDR3 protein: CASSIEQPFHNEQFF
clone size: NA; D gene: NA; V gene: TRBV19; J gene: TRBJ2-2; CDR3 DNA: TGTGCCACCGCCTGGCAGCCGAACACCGGGGAGCTGTTTTTT; CDR3 protein: CATAWQPNTGELFF
clone size: NA; D gene: NA; V gene: TRBV12-3/TRBV12-4; J gene: TRBJ2-3; CDR3 DNA: TGTGCCAGCAGGGCGGGGGCCACAGATACGCAGTATTTT; CDR3 protein: CASRAGATDTQYF
clone size: NA; D gene: NA; V gene: TRBV15; J gene: TRBJ1-1; CDR3 DNA: TGTGCCACCAGCAGAGAGATAAAGGTGAGCGCTGAAGCTTTCTTT; CDR3 protein: CATSREIKVSAEAFF
clone size: NA; D gene: NA; V gene: TRBV28; J gene: TRBJ2-7; CDR3 DNA: TGTGCCAGCAGAACCTCCTACGAGCAGTACTTC; CDR3 protein: CASRTSYEQYF
clone size: NA; D gene: TRBD1; V gene: TRBV29-1; J gene: TRBJ2-7; CDR3 DNA: TGCAGCGTTGATGTGACAGGGGGGGAGCAGTACTTC; CDR3 protein: CSVDVTGGEQYF
clone size: NA; D gene: NA; V gene: TRBV6-9; J gene: TRBJ2-1; CDR3 DNA: TGTGCCAGCAGTTATTGGTCCAATGAGCAGTTCTTC; CDR3 protein: CASSYWSNEQFF
clone size: NA; D gene: NA; V gene: TRBV5-6; J gene: TRBJ1-6; CDR3 DNA: TGTGCCAGCAGCTTGGAGCGGAGTAATTCACCCCTCCACTTT; CDR3 protein: CASSLERSNSPLHF
clone size: NA; D gene: TRBD2; V gene: TRBV5-1; J gene: TRBJ2-5; CDR3 DNA: TGCGCCAGCAGCGTCGGACTAGCGGACCAAGAGACCCAGTACTTC; CDR3 protein: CASSVGLADQETQYF
clone size: NA; D gene: NA; V gene: TRBV4-1; J gene: TRBJ2-3; CDR3 DNA: TGCGCCAGCAGCCCACATGAGACTAGTAGCACAGATACGCAGTATTTT; CDR3 protein: CASSPHETSSTDTQYF
clone size: NA; D gene: NA; V gene: TRBV5-4; J gene: TRBJ1-1; CDR3 DNA: TGTGCCAGCAGCTTGGATGGTAGAGGGATTGCTGAAGCTTTCTTT; CDR3 protein: CASSLDGRGIAEAFF
clone size: NA; D gene: NA; V gene: TRBV19; J gene: TRBJ2-2; CDR3 DNA: TGTGCCAGTAGTTTGTCGGGGGAGCTGTTTTTT; CDR3 protein: CASSLSGELFF
clone size: NA; D gene: NA; V gene: TRBV28; J gene: TRBJ1-5; CDR3 DNA: TGTGCCAGCAGTTTATTCAGGCCCAATCAGCCCCAGCATTTT; CDR3 protein: CASSLFRPNQPQHF
clone size: few; D gene: NA; V gene: TRBV18; J gene: TRBJ1-1; CDR3 DNA: TGTGCCAGCTCACCAAACCGGAGGCAGACGAACACTGAAGCTTTCTTT; CDR3 protein: CASSPNRRQTNTEAFF
clone size: NA; D gene: NA; V gene: TRBV27; J gene: TRBJ2-7; CDR3 DNA: TGTGCCAGCAGTTCCTCGTACGAGCAGTACTTC; CDR3 protein: CASSSSYEQYF
clone size: NA; D gene: NA; V gene: TRBV2; J gene: TRBJ1-1; CDR3 DNA: TGTGCCAGCAGCGCCTCGGCCCTTATAAATTTTCGGAACACTGAAGCTTTCTTT; CDR3 protein: CASSASALINFRNTEAFF
clone size: NA; D gene: TRBD2; V gene: TRBV3-1/TRBV3-2; J gene: TRBJ2-1; CDR3 DNA: TGTGCCAGCAGCCCATGGACTAGCGGTGACTCGCAGTTCTTC; CDR3 protein: CASSPWTSGDSQFF
clone size: NA; D gene: NA; V gene: TRBV12-3/TRBV12-4; J gene: TRBJ2-5; CDR3 DNA: TGTGCCAGCAGTTTAAGTAGTGAAGAGACCCAGTACTTC; CDR3 protein: CASSLSSEETQYF
clone size: NA; D gene: TRBD1; V gene: TRBV9; J gene: TRBJ1-4; CDR3 DNA: TGTGCCAGCAGCCCTAGACAGGGGGTCAATGAAAAACTGTTTTTT; CDR3 protein: CASSPRQGVNEKLFF
clone size: NA; D gene: TRBD1; V gene: TRBV6-5; J gene: TRBJ1-2; CDR3 DNA: TGTGCCAGCAGCTACAGGGGCCCTAACTATGGCTACACCTTC; CDR3 protein: CASSYRGPNYGYTF
clone size: once; D gene: NA; V gene: TRBV28; J gene: TRBJ1-2; CDR3 DNA: TGTGCCAGCAGTGACCCGGACAGCAGGAACTATGGCTACACCTTC; CDR3 protein: CASSDPDSRNYGYTF
clone size: NA; D gene: TRBD2; V gene: TRBV18; J gene: TRBJ2-1; CDR3 DNA: TGTGCCAGCTCACCACTGTTAGCGGGAGGCGAGAATGAGCAGTTCTTC; CDR3 protein: CASSPLLAGGENEQFF
clone size: many; D gene: NA; V gene: TRBV4-1; J gene: TRBJ2-5; CDR3 DNA: TGCGCCAGCAGCCCCTCAGGGGGGGAGACCCAGTACTTC; CDR3 protein: CASSPSGGETQYF
clone size: NA; D gene: TRBD2; V gene: TRBV19; J gene: TRBJ2-7; CDR3 DNA: TGTGCCAGTAGTATTGAGACTAGCGGGAGTCTAGGCGAGCAGTACTTC; CDR3 protein: CASSIETSGSLGEQYF
clone size: NA; D gene: NA; V gene: TRBV6-5; J gene: TRBJ1-3; CDR3 DNA: TGTGCCAGCAGTTACCGCCGGACGGGCTCTGGAAACACCATATATTTT; CDR3 protein: CASSYRRTGSGNTIYF
clone size: once; D gene: TRBD2; V gene: TRBV24-1; J gene: TRBJ2-7; CDR3 DNA: TGTGCCACCAGTGATTTGGGTCTAGCGGGAGGCGAGCAGTACTTC; CDR3 protein: CATSDLGLAGGEQYF
clone size: NA; D gene: TRBD2; V gene: TRBV9; J gene: TRBJ2-3; CDR3 DNA: TGTGCCAGCAGCTACAGGACGGGGACTAGCGGACGCACAGATACGCAGTATTTT; CDR3 protein: CASSYRTGTSGRTDTQYF
clone size: NA; D gene: TRBD2; V gene: TRBV6-6; J gene: TRBJ2-1; CDR3 DNA: TGTGCCAGCAGCCCGAACGAGCTGGGACTAGCGGGAGCCCCCCGCAATGAGCAGTTCTTC; CDR3 protein: CASSPNELGLAGAPRNEQFF
clone size: NA; D gene: NA; V gene: TRBV28; J gene: TRBJ1-1; CDR3 DNA: TGTGCCAGCAGTGTCTATTACAGGGACATGAACACTGAAGCTTTCTTT; CDR3 protein: CASSVYYRDMNTEAFF
clone size: NA; D gene: TRBD1; V gene: TRBV3-1/TRBV3-2; J gene: TRBJ1-2; CDR3 DNA: TGTGCCAGCAGCCAAGGGGACAGGGCACTCTACACCTTC; CDR3 protein: CASSQGDRALYTF
clone size: NA; D gene: TRBD1; V gene: TRBV28; J gene: TRBJ1-2; CDR3 DNA: TGTGCCAGCAGGTTCGGACAGGCCCTCTATGGCTACACCTTC; CDR3 protein: CASRFGQALYGYTF
clone size: once; D gene: NA; V gene: TRBV2; J gene: TRBJ2-3; CDR3 DNA: TGTGCCAGCAGGGAGGTTAGGGGTGAACTTTATACGCAGTATTTT; CDR3 protein: CASREVRGELYTQYF
clone size: NA; D gene: NA; V gene: TRBV27; J gene: TRBJ1-1; CDR3 DNA: TGTGCCAGCAGTTTCAGGGGCGGGAACACTGAAGCTTTCTTT; CDR3 protein: CASSFRGGNTEAFF
clone size: NA; D gene: NA; V gene: TRBV7-9; J gene: TRBJ2-7; CDR3 DNA: TGTGCCAGCAGCCCCGGGACGTTGACCTACGAGCAGTACTTC; CDR3 protein: CASSPGTLTYEQYF
clone size: NA; D gene: NA; V gene: TRBV5-4; J gene: TRBJ2-7; CDR3 DNA: TGTGCCAGCAGCTTGGATATCGGGGACACCTACGAGCAGTACTTC; CDR3 protein: CASSLDIGDTYEQYF